The clone carrying this T cell receptor (beta chain) was detected many times. Its specificity is unknown. The data belong to a study of T cell repertoires in cytomegalovirus infection. Study context: HLA-B-restricted CMV epitopes that are well studied, plus recently identified HLA-C-restricted ones, were used by the study. CMV infection plus the matching HLA type was flagged by public TCR beta signatures. Study observations and caveats: Across the ex vivo response, the dominant clonotypes were HLA-C-restricted CMV-specific TCR beta clonotypes.

The germline CDR1 and CDR2 sequences are WNHNN and SYGVQD (reference sequence). The CDR3 loop spans 15 amino acids. V lost 4 bases, J lost 2 bases, and 7 bases stayed unmatched. TCRdb fed the reads into MiXCR, producing one record per CDR3 protein. The sample lists roughly 860,000 distinct CDR3 sequences, less than 35% seen once, with roughly 12% in the top ten. The chain uses TRBV10-1 and TRBJ2-7; 8 bases match TRBD2. The sample was cultured CD8+ T cells from PBMCs, taken from culture after CMV antigen stimulation. This receptor was obtained from a human donor in good health (CMV status not recorded). Some clones in this sample may be carry-over from other donors' samples. In DNA form, the CDR3 reads TGCGCCAGCAGTGCAAACAGCGGGGGACCCTACGAGCAGTACTTC. It codes for CASSANSGGPYEQYF.